This passage covers 11 T cell receptor beta chains from one sample sequenced in a study of cytomegalovirus exposure and HLA in healthy donors. 60 Vbeta and 13 Jbeta primers were used in PCR. Data came from immunoSEQ multiplex PCR; TCRdb stores just in-frame clones and leaves some out. The data show around 100,000 clones, 80% to 90% seen once. Sequencing was done on a sample of PBMCs. Receptors were obtained from a man aged 30-40 years in good health and CMV-seropositive.

This chain links TRBV30 with TRBJ2-1; 9 nucleotides align to TRBD2. This CDR3 is built from 12 residues. V shed 5 bases, J shed 7 bases, and the junction held 3 bases outside the gene matches. Germline V gene data show CDR1 as GTSNPN and CDR2 as SVGIG (reference sequence). The CDR3 reads CAWGTSSNEQFF. The CDR3 DNA reads TGTGCCTGGGGGACTAGCTCTAATGAGCAGTTCTTC.

The J gene is TRBJ2-5, the V gene TRBV5-6; D perhaps matches TRBD2 (6 bases). V was pared by 3 bases and J by 1 base, with 13 bases between. Germline CDR1 is SGHDT and CDR2 is YYEEEE. This CDR3 region has 15 residues. The CDR3: CASSSRLATQETQYF. The DNA of the CDR3 is TGTGCCAGCAGCTCCAGGCTAGCGACCCAAGAGACCCAGTACTTC. Looking up the rest from reference TRBV5-6 and TRBJ2-5 gives the full variable domain: DAGVTQSPTHLIKTRGQQVTLRCSPKSGHDTVSWYQQALGQGPQFIFQYYEEEERQRGNFPDRFSGHQFPNYSSELNVNALLLGDSALYLCASSSRLATQETQYFGPGTRLLVL.

This sequence joins TRBV4-1 and TRBJ2-1; 9 bases line up with TRBD2. The germline V gene has CDR1 MGHRA and CDR2 YSYEKL. CDR3 length: 16 residues. V lost 3 bases, J lost 5 bases, and 8 bases stayed unmatched. The CDR3 protein is CASSHPTSGGNNEQFF. The CDR3 coding sequence is TGCGCCAGCAGCCACCCGACTAGCGGAGGAAACAATGAGCAGTTCTTC.

The chain employs TRBV7-9 and TRBJ1-5; 10 nucleotides match TRBD1. With V trimmed by 4 bases and J by 6 bases, 6 bases remained unmatched. The germline CDR1 and CDR2 sequences are SEHNR and FQNEAQ (reference sequence). This CDR3 comprises 15 residues. CDR3 in amino acids: CASSSDRGQAQPQHF. For the CDR3, the DNA is TGTGCCAGCAGCTCCGACAGGGGGCAGGCTCAGCCCCAGCATTTT.

This rearrangement joins TRBV6-1 to TRBJ2-7; D possibly corresponds to TRBD1 (6 bases). The CDR3 runs 15 residues. CDR1 and CDR2 from the germline V gene are MNHNS and SASEGT. Trimming left V 1 base short and J 4 bases short, with 14 bases between. The CDR3 here is CASSEDGTLSYEQYF. CDR3 DNA sequence: TGTGCCAGCAGTGAAGATGGGACATTAAGTTACGAGCAGTACTTC.

V gene TRBV2 combines with J gene TRBJ1-5, with 7 bases matching TRBD1. Germline CDR1 and CDR2: SNHLY and FYNNEI. The CDR3 runs 13 residues. Trimming removed 10 bases from V and 3 bases from J; junction bases left unmatched: 6. The CDR3 DNA follows: TGTGCCATCCAGGGGGAGCCCAATCAGCCCCAGCATTTT. Translation gives CAIQGEPNQPQHF.

The chain joins TRBV7-2 to TRBJ2-5; 9 nucleotides align to TRBD2. This CDR3 contains 14 residues. After removal of 1 base from V and 4 bases from J, the junction contained 1 base not matched to a gene. Germline V gives CDR1 SGHTA, CDR2 FQGNSA. CDR3 coding DNA: TGTGCCAGCAGCTTAGGGACTAGCGCAGAGACCCAGTACTTC. It specifies CASSLGTSAETQYF.

The chain uses TRBV19 and TRBJ2-1; the match to TRBD2 covers 8 bases. The length of the CDR3 is 14 residues. CDR1 LNHDA and CDR2 SQIVND come from the germline V gene (reference sequence). J lost 6 bases, V lost 3 bases, and 4 bases had no gene match. CDR3 coding DNA: TGTGCCAGTAGTATCAGCGGGAGCACCAATGAGCAGTTCTTC. Amino acids: CASSISGSTNEQFF. Supplemented by reference TRBV19 and TRBJ2-1, the full variable domain reads DGGITQSPKYLFRKEGQNVTLSCEQNLNHDAMYWYRQDPGQGLRLIYYSQIVNDFQKGDIAEGYSVSREKKESFPLTVTSAQKNPTAFYLCASSISGSTNEQFFGPGTRLTVL.

CDR3 DNA sequence: TGTGCCAGCAGCCGGGGGGGCTTCGACAGAACCCCCTACGAGCAGTACTTC. It codes for CASSRGGFDRTPYEQYF. V is TRBV7-6 and J is TRBJ2-7; 8 bases match TRBD2. The CDR3 consists of 17 residues. Germline trimming cut 5 bases from V and 2 bases from J; bases unmatched to any gene: 14. Germline CDR1 is SGHVS and CDR2 is FNYEAQ.

This chain uses TRBV27 with TRBJ2-7; 10 positions agree with TRBD2. J was trimmed by 5 bases and V by 6 bases; bases with no gene match: 10. The CDR3 is made up of 15 amino acids. Germline assignment: CDR1 MNHEY and CDR2 SMNVEV (reference sequence). CDR3 sequence: CASSRGTSDPDEQYF. CDR3 nucleotide sequence: TGTGCCAGCAGCCGGGGGACTAGCGATCCGGACGAGCAGTACTTC.

CDR3 sequence (DNA): TGCGCCAGCAGCCAGGGACTAGCGGGGATCAATGAGCAGTTCTTC. This gives the protein CASSQGLAGINEQFF. The chain links TRBV4-3 to TRBJ2-1, with 13 bases that match TRBD2. From germline, CDR1 is LGHNA and CDR2 YSLEER. The CDR3 is made up of 15 amino acids. The J segment lost 6 bases and the V segment lost 3 bases, leaving 2 bases of the junction unmatched.